The T cell receptor beta chain under discussion was sequenced for a study of human T cells and chemical hapten exposure. Time point defined: healthy volunteer bleed at 6 weeks. The authors' total RNA extraction used unfractionated whole blood. Using its own MiXCR run on the RACE reads, TCRdb lists one record per CDR3 protein. This table holds about 65,000 distinct CDR3 sequences, about 6% found once. With 0 bases removed from V and 3 bases from J, the gap between germline ends came to 13 bases. The CDR3 totals 15 residues. The germline gives CDR1 GTSNPN, CDR2 SVGIG (reference sequence). Study-wide results and limits: Among TCRs, those above 1 in 1000 frequency were unaffected by DPC sensitization.

Turning to this clonotype: Antigen unknown.

The TCR originated in a female donor in good health. Some clones in this sample may be carry-over from other donors' samples. The chain is built from TRBV30 and TRBJ2-3; possibly TRBD2 for D (6 bases). The specimen sequenced was whole blood. Written as DNA, the CDR3 is TGTGCCTGGAGTGTACGAGGGAGGACGACAGATACGCAGTATTTT. Its protein is CAWSVRGRTTDTQYF.